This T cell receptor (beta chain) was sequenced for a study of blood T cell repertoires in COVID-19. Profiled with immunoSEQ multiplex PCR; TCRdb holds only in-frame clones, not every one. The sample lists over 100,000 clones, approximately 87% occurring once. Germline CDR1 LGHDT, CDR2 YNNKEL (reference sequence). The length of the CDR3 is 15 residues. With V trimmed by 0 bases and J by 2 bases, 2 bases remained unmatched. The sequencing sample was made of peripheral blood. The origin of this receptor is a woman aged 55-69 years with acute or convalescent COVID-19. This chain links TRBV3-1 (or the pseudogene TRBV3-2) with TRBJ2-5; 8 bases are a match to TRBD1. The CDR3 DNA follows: TGTGCCAGCAGCCAAGAAACAGGGGGGCAAGAGACCCAGTACTTC. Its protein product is CASSQETGGQETQYF.